This is a list of T cell receptor beta chains from one sample in a study of vaccination effects on CD4 cells after COVID-19. These receptors lack a known antigen. TCRdb's copy holds only in-frame clones and misses some; the assay was immunoSEQ multiplex PCR. Counted here are roughly 41,000 clones, about three fifths occurring once; the ten biggest clones make up under 15%. Material: CD4+ T cells from PBMCs cultured with HCoV-OC43 spike peptides, obtained before COVID-19 vaccination. These receptors were collected from a human donor who received a COVID-19 vaccine. The CDR3 runs from the conserved cysteine through the conserved F or W. The order of the fields is V gene, J gene, D gene, clone size, CDR3 protein, CDR3 DNA. D genes are given only for firm matches. Rows give clone size only sometimes, using once, few, many, or a class for an expanded clone.

TRBV3-1/TRBV3-2	TRBJ1-2	TRBD1	few	CASSQAAAGGGYGYTF	TGTGCCAGCAGCCAAGCCGCAGCAGGGGGCGGCTATGGCTACACCTTC
TRBV5-1	TRBJ2-3	.	.	CASSLQASNTDTQYF	TGCGCCAGCAGCTTACAGGCTAGCAACACAGATACGCAGTATTTT
TRBV5-8	TRBJ2-4	TRBD2	.	CASSAGLADLLAKNIQYF	TGTGCCAGCAGCGCGGGACTAGCGGATCTGCTAGCCAAAAACATTCAGTACTTC
TRBV10-1	TRBJ2-3	.	.	CASSPGETDTQYF	TGCGCCAGCAGCCCCGGTGAAACCGATACGCAGTATTTT
TRBV9	TRBJ1-2	.	once	CASSRIETGSGGYTF	TGTGCCAGCAGCCGAATTGAAACAGGGTCGGGGGGCTACACCTTC
TRBV7-2	TRBJ2-3	TRBD2	once	CASRRLAGGTDTQYF	TGTGCCAGCAGACGGCTAGCGGGGGGTACAGATACGCAGTATTTT
TRBV2	TRBJ2-5	TRBD2	.	CASSPRTSTEETQYF	TGTGCCAGCAGTCCCCGGACTAGCACTGAAGAGACCCAGTACTTC
TRBV9	TRBJ2-1	TRBD1	.	CASSVGTVSYNEQFF	TGTGCCAGCAGCGTCGGGACAGTTTCCTACAATGAGCAGTTCTTC
TRBV6-5	TRBJ1-6	.	.	CASTFQTAGSPLHF	TGTGCCAGCACCTTCCAGACAGCCGGGTCACCCCTCCACTTT
TRBV6-5	TRBJ2-7	.	.	CASKFGGSNSYEQYF	TGTGCCAGCAAATTTGGGGGGTCAAACTCCTACGAGCAGTACTTC
TRBV6-5	TRBJ1-2	TRBD1	few	CASRLGQGVYGYTF	TGTGCCAGCAGGCTCGGACAGGGCGTCTATGGCTACACCTTC
TRBV27	TRBJ1-1	TRBD1	.	CASSLRQGGTEAFF	TGTGCCAGCAGTTTGCGACAGGGGGGCACTGAAGCTTTCTTT
TRBV27	TRBJ2-1	.	.	CASSLSGGYNEQFF	TGTGCCAGCAGTTTATCGGGGGGCTACAATGAGCAGTTCTTC
TRBV12-3/TRBV12-4	TRBJ2-7	.	.	CASRQGRHYEQYF	TGTGCCAGCAGGCAGGGACGGCACTACGAGCAGTACTTC
TRBV2	TRBJ2-1	TRBD2	.	CASSARASGVYNEQFF	TGTGCCAGCAGTGCCCGGGCTAGCGGAGTCTACAATGAGCAGTTCTTC
TRBV3-1/TRBV3-2	TRBJ1-2	.	.	CASSQVSATYGYTF	TGTGCCAGCAGCCAAGTTTCAGCCACCTATGGCTACACCTTC
TRBV3-1/TRBV3-2	TRBJ1-5	.	few	CASSQGLGQPQHF	TGTGCCAGCAGCCAAGGGCTGGGGCAGCCCCAGCATTTT
TRBV19	TRBJ1-3	.	few	CASSIDLAAGGNTIYF	TGTGCCAGTAGTATAGACTTGGCGGCGGGTGGAAACACCATATATTTT
TRBV6-2/TRBV6-3	TRBJ1-5	TRBD1	.	CASSYSLTGVNNQPQHF	TGTGCCAGCAGTTACTCTTTGACAGGGGTGAACAATCAGCCCCAGCATTTT
TRBV5-4	TRBJ2-7	TRBD2	.	CASSLAGTRGGEQYF	TGTGCCAGCAGCTTGGCCGGGACTCGGGGGGGCGAGCAGTACTTC
TRBV5-6	TRBJ2-5	.	.	CASSPEGTDPWTQYF	TGTGCCAGCAGCCCGGAGGGGACAGACCCATGGACCCAGTACTTC
TRBV9	TRBJ2-4	TRBD2	.	CASSVIASGRAQSSHIQYF	TGTGCCAGCAGCGTAATAGCTAGCGGGAGGGCCCAATCTAGTCACATTCAGTACTTC
TRBV5-4	TRBJ2-7	TRBD1	few	CASRTGQGAVYEQYF	TGTGCCAGCAGGACGGGACAGGGGGCAGTCTACGAGCAGTACTTC
TRBV6-5	TRBJ1-1	.	.	CASSYQRDGTEAFF	TGTGCCAGCAGTTACCAGCGGGACGGAACTGAAGCTTTCTTT
TRBV2	TRBJ2-5	.	.	CASTGEETQYF	TGTGCCAGCACGGGAGAAGAGACCCAGTACTTC
TRBV14	TRBJ1-1	.	.	CASSQRRNTEAFF	TGTGCCAGCAGCCAACGACGGAACACTGAAGCTTTCTTT
TRBV2	TRBJ1-5	.	few	CASSEGGPQHF	TGTGCCAGCAGTGAAGGGGGACCCCAGCATTTT
TRBV5-4	TRBJ2-4	TRBD1	.	CASSQTGSTKNIQYF	TGTGCCAGCAGTCAGACAGGGTCGACCAAAAACATTCAGTACTTC
TRBV7-9	TRBJ2-7	TRBD2	.	CASSLAGVSEQYF	TGTGCCAGCAGCTTGGCGGGGGTGTCCGAGCAGTACTTC
TRBV5-4	TRBJ1-2	.	few	CASSLERARNYGYTF	TGTGCCAGCAGCTTGGAAAGGGCCAGGAACTATGGCTACACCTTC
TRBV5-1	TRBJ2-1	.	.	CASSDHRSEQFF	TGCGCCAGCAGCGACCACCGAAGTGAGCAGTTCTTC
TRBV20-1	TRBJ2-1	.	.	CSASKTVAYNEQFF	TGCAGTGCTAGTAAGACGGTTGCCTACAATGAGCAGTTCTTC
TRBV6-4	TRBJ2-3	TRBD1	few	CASSDSQGATDTQYF	TGTGCCAGCAGTGACTCACAGGGGGCCACAGATACGCAGTATTTT
TRBV4-2	TRBJ2-7	.	.	CASSQAWVRGRGYEQYF	TGTGCCAGCAGCCAAGCGTGGGTTAGGGGGAGGGGGTACGAGCAGTACTTC
TRBV7-2	TRBJ2-5	TRBD2	.	CASSLVYSGGIETQYF	TGTGCCAGCAGCTTAGTATATAGCGGGGGGATCGAGACCCAGTACTTC
TRBV5-6	TRBJ2-1	TRBD2	.	CASSLGGLVVDEQFF	TGTGCCAGCAGCTTGGGTGGACTAGTAGTCGATGAGCAGTTCTTC
TRBV7-2	TRBJ1-4	.	few	CASSFYSAGSANEKLFF	TGTGCCAGCAGCTTCTACTCGGCCGGTTCGGCTAATGAAAAACTGTTTTTT
TRBV6-5	TRBJ2-7	TRBD2	few	CASSTQRGYSYEQYF	TGTGCCAGCAGTACCCAGCGGGGCTACTCCTACGAGCAGTACTTC
TRBV5-1	TRBJ2-3	TRBD2	.	CASSFGHGAGVLDTQYF	TGCGCCAGCAGCTTTGGACATGGAGCGGGAGTATTAGATACGCAGTATTTT
TRBV12-3/TRBV12-4	TRBJ1-6	.	.	CASTILDSPLHF	TGTGCCAGCACTATATTGGATTCACCCCTCCACTTT
TRBV5-6	TRBJ2-7	.	.	CASSSHYEQYF	TGTGCCAGCAGCTCCCACTACGAGCAGTACTTC
TRBV2	TRBJ2-2	TRBD1	.	CASTLPGQGRNTGELFF	TGTGCCAGCACTTTACCAGGACAGGGGCGAAACACCGGGGAGCTGTTTTTT
TRBV20-1	TRBJ2-1	.	.	CSASKSNGRYNEQFF	TGCAGTGCTAGTAAGTCTAACGGGCGTTACAATGAGCAGTTCTTC
TRBV6-5	TRBJ1-1	.	few	CASRTPSGAWTEAFF	TGTGCCAGCAGGACGCCCTCGGGGGCTTGGACTGAAGCTTTCTTT
TRBV2	TRBJ2-7	TRBD2	.	CASSFRVAGGMNEQYF	TGTGCCAGCAGTTTTCGCGTAGCGGGAGGGATGAACGAGCAGTACTTC
TRBV15	TRBJ1-3	.	.	CATSRVIVGPQKYF	TGTGCCACCAGCAGAGTAATTGTGGGACCGCAGAAATATTTT
TRBV5-1	TRBJ2-2	.	.	CASREDIANTGELFF	TGCGCCAGCAGAGAAGACATCGCGAACACCGGGGAGCTGTTTTTT
TRBV5-1	TRBJ1-1	.	.	CASSLAPIGVGNTEAFF	TGCGCCAGCAGCTTGGCGCCTATTGGGGTAGGGAACACTGAAGCTTTCTTT
TRBV4-1	TRBJ2-1	.	.	CASSHPLRSLEQFF	TGCGCCAGCAGCCATCCTCTCCGGTCGTTGGAGCAGTTCTTC
TRBV5-1	TRBJ2-2	TRBD1	.	CASSFQGTGVTGELFF	TGCGCCAGCAGCTTCCAAGGGACAGGGGTCACCGGGGAGCTGTTTTTT
TRBV7-8	TRBJ1-1	TRBD1	.	CASSSWTGENTEAFF	TGTGCCAGCAGCTCCTGGACAGGGGAGAACACTGAAGCTTTCTTT
TRBV5-1	TRBJ2-3	TRBD2	.	CASVKRGGTDTQYF	TGCGCCAGCGTAAAGCGGGGGGGCACAGATACGCAGTATTTT
TRBV2	TRBJ1-2	.	.	CASSVVTSGYTF	TGTGCCAGCAGCGTAGTGACATCTGGCTACACCTTC
TRBV3-1/TRBV3-2	TRBJ1-2	.	few	CASSQVFSGFNYGYTF	TGTGCCAGCAGCCAAGTCTTTTCAGGGTTTAACTATGGCTACACCTTC
TRBV2	TRBJ2-1	TRBD2	once	CASSEKVAGGVRVEQFF	TGTGCCAGCAGTGAAAAGGTAGCGGGAGGAGTACGGGTTGAGCAGTTCTTC
TRBV12-3/TRBV12-4	TRBJ2-7	TRBD2	few	CASSREGPYEQYF	TGTGCCAGCAGTCGGGAGGGCCCCTACGAGCAGTACTTC
TRBV18	TRBJ2-1	.	.	CASSPPLRTEQFF	TGTGCCAGCTCACCACCATTACGGACTGAGCAGTTCTTC